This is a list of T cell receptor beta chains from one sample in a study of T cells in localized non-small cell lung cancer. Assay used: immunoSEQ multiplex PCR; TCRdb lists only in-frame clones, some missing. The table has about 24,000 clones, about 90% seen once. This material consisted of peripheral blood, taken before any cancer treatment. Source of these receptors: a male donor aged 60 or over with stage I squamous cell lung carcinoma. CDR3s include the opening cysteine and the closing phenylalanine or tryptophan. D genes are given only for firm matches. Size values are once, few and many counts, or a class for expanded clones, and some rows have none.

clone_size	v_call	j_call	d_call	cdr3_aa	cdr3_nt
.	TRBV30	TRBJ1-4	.	CAWRDSGVSEKLFF	TGTGCCTGGAGGGACTCTGGAGTATCCGAAAAACTGTTTTTT
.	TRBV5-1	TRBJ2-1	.	CASTWGDGYNEQFF	TGCGCCAGCACCTGGGGGGACGGCTACAATGAGCAGTTCTTC
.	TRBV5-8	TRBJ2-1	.	CASSLLVPGFREQFF	TGTGCCAGCAGCTTGTTGGTCCCGGGGTTCCGGGAGCAGTTCTTC
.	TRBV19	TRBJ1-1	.	CASSKDRLNTEAFF	TGTGCCAGTAGTAAAGATCGGCTGAACACTGAAGCTTTCTTT
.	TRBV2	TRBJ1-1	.	CASSEGTVGTEAFF	TGTGCCAGCAGTGAAGGGACAGTAGGTACTGAAGCTTTCTTT
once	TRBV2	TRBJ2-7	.	CASTLRWTVYEQYF	TGTGCCAGCACCCTAAGGTGGACAGTCTACGAGCAGTACTTC
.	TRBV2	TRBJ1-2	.	CASSEGLQVRGYTF	TGTGCCAGCAGTGAAGGCTTGCAGGTCCGTGGCTACACCTTC
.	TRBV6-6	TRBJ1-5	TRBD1	CASSSIDRDSNQPQHF	TGTGCCAGCAGTTCAATCGACAGGGATAGCAATCAGCCCCAGCATTTT
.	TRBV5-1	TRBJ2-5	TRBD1	CASSFGQGRETQYF	TGCGCCAGCAGCTTTGGACAGGGGAGAGAGACCCAGTACTTC
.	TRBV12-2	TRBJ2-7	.	CASHHLAVLAGGPSYEQYF	TGTGCAAGTCACCACCTTGCCGTACTAGCGGGGGGGCCCTCCTACGAGCAGTACTTC
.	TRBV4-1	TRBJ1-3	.	CASSHLTTRGSGNTIYF	TGCGCCAGCAGCCATCTAACGACGAGAGGCTCTGGAAACACCATATATTTT
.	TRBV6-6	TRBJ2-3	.	CASTALRGDTQYF	TGTGCCAGCACAGCACTCCGAGGAGATACGCAGTATTTT
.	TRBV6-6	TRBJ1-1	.	CASSYGQRNTEAFF	TGTGCCAGCAGTTATGGCCAGCGGAACACTGAAGCTTTCTTT
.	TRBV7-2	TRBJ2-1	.	CASSLGGGGRLTYNEQFF	TGTGCCAGCAGCTTAGGAGGTGGAGGGCGGTTAACCTACAATGAGCAGTTCTTC
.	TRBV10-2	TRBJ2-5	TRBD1	CASSRTGLQETQYF	TGCGCCAGCAGCCGGACAGGGCTCCAAGAGACCCAGTACTTC
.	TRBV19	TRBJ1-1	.	CASSDPGTLTGAFF	TGTGCCAGTAGTGATCCCGGGACCTTAACGGGAGCTTTCTTT
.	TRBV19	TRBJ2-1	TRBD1	CASDRGLSYNEQFF	TGTGCCAGTGACAGGGGGCTCTCCTACAATGAGCAGTTCTTC
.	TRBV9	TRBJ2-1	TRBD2	CASSPRLAGEKHNEQFF	TGTGCCAGCAGCCCGAGACTAGCGGGGGAGAAGCACAATGAGCAGTTCTTC
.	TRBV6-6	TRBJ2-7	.	CASSPSGAVQYF	TGTGCCAGCAGTCCGTCGGGGGCTGTGCAGTACTTC
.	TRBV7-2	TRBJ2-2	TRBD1	CASSFLDRVTGELFF	TGTGCCAGCAGCTTTCTGGACAGGGTGACCGGGGAGCTGTTTTTT
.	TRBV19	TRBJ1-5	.	CASLGGGWQPQHF	TGTGCCAGTCTAGGGGGGGGCTGGCAGCCCCAGCATTTT
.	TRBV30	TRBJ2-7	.	CAWTEGGTRVEQYF	TGTGCCTGGACCGAGGGGGGGACCCGGGTGGAGCAGTACTTC